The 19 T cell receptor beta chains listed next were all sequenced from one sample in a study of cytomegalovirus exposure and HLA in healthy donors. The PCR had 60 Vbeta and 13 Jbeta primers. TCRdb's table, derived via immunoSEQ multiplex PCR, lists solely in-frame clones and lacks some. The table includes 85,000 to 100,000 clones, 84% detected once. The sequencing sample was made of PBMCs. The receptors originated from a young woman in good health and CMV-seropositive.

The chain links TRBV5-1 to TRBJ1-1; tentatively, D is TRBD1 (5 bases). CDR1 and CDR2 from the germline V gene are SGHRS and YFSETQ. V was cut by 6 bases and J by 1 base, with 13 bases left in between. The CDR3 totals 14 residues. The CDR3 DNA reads TGCGCCAGCAACTCCAGGACACCGAACACTGAAGCTTTCTTT. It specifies CASNSRTPNTEAFF.

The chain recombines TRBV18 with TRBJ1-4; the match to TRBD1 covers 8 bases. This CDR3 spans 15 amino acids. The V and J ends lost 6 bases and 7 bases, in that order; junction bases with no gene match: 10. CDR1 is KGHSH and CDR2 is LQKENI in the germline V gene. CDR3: CASSRGQGLGEKLFF. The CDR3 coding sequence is TGTGCCAGCTCGCGAGGACAGGGACTTGGTGAAAAACTGTTTTTT.

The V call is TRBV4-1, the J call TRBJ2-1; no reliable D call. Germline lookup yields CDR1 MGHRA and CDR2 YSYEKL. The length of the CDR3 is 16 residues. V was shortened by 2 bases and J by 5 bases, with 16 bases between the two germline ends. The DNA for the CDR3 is TGCGCCAGCAGCCAAATCAGGCGTAGTAAGAACAATGAGCAGTTCTTC. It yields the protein CASSQIRRSKNNEQFF.

For the CDR3, the DNA is TGTGCCAGCAGTTTGCCCGGGCGGGCCTACGAGCAGTACTTC. Its translation is CASSLPGRAYEQYF. This rearrangement joins TRBV28 to TRBJ2-7; D is possibly TRBD2 (5 bases). Germline loops: CDR1 MDHEN, CDR2 SYDVKM. The CDR3 runs 14 residues. Trimming removed 3 bases at V and 2 bases at J, with 11 bases between.

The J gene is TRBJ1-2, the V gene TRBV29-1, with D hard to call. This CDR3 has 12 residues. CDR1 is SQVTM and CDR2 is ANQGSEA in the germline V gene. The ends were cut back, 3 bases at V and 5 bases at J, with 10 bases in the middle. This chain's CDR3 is CSVESQEYGYTF. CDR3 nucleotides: TGCAGCGTTGAGTCCCAGGAATATGGCTACACCTTC.

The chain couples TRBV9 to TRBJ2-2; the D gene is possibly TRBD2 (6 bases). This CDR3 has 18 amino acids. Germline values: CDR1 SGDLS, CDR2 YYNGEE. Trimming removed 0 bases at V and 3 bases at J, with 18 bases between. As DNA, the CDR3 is TGTGCCAGCAGCGTAGACAGGACCTGGGGGGATTACACCGGGGAGCTGTTTTTT. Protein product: CASSVDRTWGDYTGELFF.

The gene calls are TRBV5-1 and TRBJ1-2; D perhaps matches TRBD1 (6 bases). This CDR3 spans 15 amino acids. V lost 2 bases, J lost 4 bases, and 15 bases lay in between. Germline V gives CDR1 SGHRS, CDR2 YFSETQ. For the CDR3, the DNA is TGCGCCAGCAGCTTAGAAGGACAGAGCGTCTATGGCTACACCTTC. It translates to CASSLEGQSVYGYTF.

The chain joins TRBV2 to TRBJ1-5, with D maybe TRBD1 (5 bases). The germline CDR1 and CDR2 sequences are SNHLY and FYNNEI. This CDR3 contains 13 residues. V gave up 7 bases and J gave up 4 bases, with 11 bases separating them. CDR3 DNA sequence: TGTGCCAGCACCGAGGAGGGGAATCAGCCCCAGCATTTT. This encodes CASTEEGNQPQHF.

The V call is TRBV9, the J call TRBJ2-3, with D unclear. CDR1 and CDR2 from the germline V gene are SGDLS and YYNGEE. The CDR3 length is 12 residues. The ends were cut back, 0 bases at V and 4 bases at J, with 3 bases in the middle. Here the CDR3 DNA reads TGTGCCAGCAGCGTAGCGGCAGATACGCAGTATTTT. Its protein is CASSVAADTQYF. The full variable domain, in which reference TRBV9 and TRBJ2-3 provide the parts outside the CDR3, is DSGVTQTPKHLITATGQRVTLRCSPRSGDLSVYWYQQSLDQGLQFLIQYYNGEERAKGNILERFSAQQFPDLHSELNLSSLELGDSALYFCASSVAADTQYFGPGTRLTVL.

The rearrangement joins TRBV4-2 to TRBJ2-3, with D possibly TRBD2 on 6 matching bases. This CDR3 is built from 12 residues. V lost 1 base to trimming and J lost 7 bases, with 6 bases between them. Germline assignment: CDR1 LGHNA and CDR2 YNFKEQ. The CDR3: CASSQGDYTQYF. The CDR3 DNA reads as TGTGCCAGCAGCCAAGGGGACTATACGCAGTATTTT.

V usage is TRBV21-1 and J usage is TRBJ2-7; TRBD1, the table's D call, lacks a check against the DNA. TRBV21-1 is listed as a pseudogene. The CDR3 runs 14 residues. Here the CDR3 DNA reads TGTGCCAGCACTCCTACAGGGGTCCACTACGAGCAGTACTTC. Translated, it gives CASTPTGVHYEQYF.

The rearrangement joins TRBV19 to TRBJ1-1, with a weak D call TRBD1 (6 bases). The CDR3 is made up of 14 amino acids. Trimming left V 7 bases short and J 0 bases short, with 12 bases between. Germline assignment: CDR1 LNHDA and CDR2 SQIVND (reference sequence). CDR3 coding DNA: TGTGCCAGTACGGACAGATACATGAACACTGAAGCTTTCTTT. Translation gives CASTDRYMNTEAFF.

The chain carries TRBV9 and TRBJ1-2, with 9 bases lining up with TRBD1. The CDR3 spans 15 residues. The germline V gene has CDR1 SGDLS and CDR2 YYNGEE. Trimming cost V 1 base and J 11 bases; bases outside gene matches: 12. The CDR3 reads CASSVSLEAGTGYTF. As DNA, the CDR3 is TGTGCCAGCAGCGTATCCCTGGAGGCCGGGACAGGGTACACCTTC. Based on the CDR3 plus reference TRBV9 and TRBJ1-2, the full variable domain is DSGVTQTPKHLITATGQRVTLRCSPRSGDLSVYWYQQSLDQGLQFLIQYYNGEERAKGNILERFSAQQFPDLHSELNLSSLELGDSALYFCASSVSLEAGTGYTFGSGTRLTVV.

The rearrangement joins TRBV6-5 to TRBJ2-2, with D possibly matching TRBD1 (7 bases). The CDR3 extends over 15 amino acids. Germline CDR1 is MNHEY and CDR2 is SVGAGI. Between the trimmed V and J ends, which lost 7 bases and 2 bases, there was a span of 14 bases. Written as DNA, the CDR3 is TGTGCCAGCACGCCAGGGGGACTTAACACCGGGGAGCTGTTTTTT. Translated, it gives CASTPGGLNTGELFF.

The CDR3 coding sequence is TGTGCCAGCAGTGAAATCGAGGGTAATGAGCAGTTCTTC. Translating it yields CASSEIEGNEQFF. This chain uses TRBV6-1 with TRBJ2-1, with TRBD2 as a possible D gene (5 bases). This CDR3 spans 13 amino acids. The germline V and J ends were trimmed by 2 bases and 7 bases, with 9 bases remaining between them. Germline assignment: CDR1 MNHNS and CDR2 SASEGT.

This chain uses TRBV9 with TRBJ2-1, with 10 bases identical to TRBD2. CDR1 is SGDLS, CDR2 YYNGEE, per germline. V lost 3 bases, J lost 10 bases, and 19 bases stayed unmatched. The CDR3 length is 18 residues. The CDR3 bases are TGTGCCAGCAGCGCCCCCCTGGATCCCGGGACTAGCGCTTTAGAGCAGTTCTTC. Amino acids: CASSAPLDPGTSALEQFF.

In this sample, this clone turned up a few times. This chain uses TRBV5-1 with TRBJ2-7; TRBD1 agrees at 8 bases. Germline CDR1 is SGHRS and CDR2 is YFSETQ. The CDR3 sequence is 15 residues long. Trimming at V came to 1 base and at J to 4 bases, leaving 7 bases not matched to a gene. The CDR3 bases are TGCGCCAGCAGCTTGAATTCCGGGACAGGTTACGAGCAGTACTTC. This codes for CASSLNSGTGYEQYF. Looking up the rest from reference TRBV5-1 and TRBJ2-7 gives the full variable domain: KAGVTQTPRYLIKTRGQQVTLSCSPISGHRSVSWYQQTPGQGLQFLFEYFSETQRNKGNFPGRFSGRQFSNSRSEMNVSTLELGDSALYLCASSLNSGTGYEQYFGPGTRLTVT.

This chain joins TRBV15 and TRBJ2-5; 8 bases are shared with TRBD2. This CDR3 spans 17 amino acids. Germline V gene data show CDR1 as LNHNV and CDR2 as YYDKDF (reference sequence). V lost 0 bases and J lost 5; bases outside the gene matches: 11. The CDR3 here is CATSRDNSGGPGETQYF. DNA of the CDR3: TGTGCCACCAGCAGAGACAACTCGGGGGGGCCGGGGGAGACCCAGTACTTC.

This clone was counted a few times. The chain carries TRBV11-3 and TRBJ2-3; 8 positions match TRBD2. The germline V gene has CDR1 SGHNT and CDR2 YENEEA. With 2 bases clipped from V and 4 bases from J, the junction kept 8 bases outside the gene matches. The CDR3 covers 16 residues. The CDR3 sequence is CASSLPAGRGSDTQYF. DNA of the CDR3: TGTGCCAGCAGCTTACCGGCCGGGAGGGGGTCAGATACGCAGTATTTT.